This entry lists 29 T cell receptor beta chains sequenced from one sample in a study of blood T cell repertoires in COVID-19. Produced via immunoSEQ multiplex PCR; TCRdb's table is partial and in-frame only. The table shows some 260,000 clones, with around 90% occurring only once. The sequencing sample was made of peripheral blood. All receptors derive from a human donor in a cohort sampled during active COVID-19.

This clone was counted between two and nine times. The rearrangement joins TRBV30 to TRBJ2-3; 8 bases map to TRBD2. CDR1 and CDR2 from the germline V gene are GTSNPN and SVGIG (reference sequence). The CDR3 sequence is 14 residues long. J was trimmed by 1 base and V by 4 bases; bases with no gene match: 4. This chain's CDR3 is CAWTPTSGTDTQYF. In nucleotides, the CDR3 is TGTGCCTGGACCCCGACTAGCGGCACAGATACGCAGTATTTT.

J is TRBJ2-7 and V is TRBV7-2; 7 positions agree with TRBD1. The junction had 6 bases not matched to a gene; V was cut back by 8 bases and J by 2 bases. Germline V lookup: CDR1 SGHTA, CDR2 FQGNSA. The CDR3 contains 13 residues. CDR3 protein: CASRGQTPYEQYF. The CDR3, as DNA: TGTGCCAGCCGGGGACAGACCCCCTACGAGCAGTACTTC. Variable domain in full (rest from reference TRBV7-2 and TRBJ2-7): GAGVSQSPSNKVTEKGKDVELRCDPISGHTALYWYRQSLGQGLEFLIYFQGNSAPDKSGLPSDRFSAERTGGSVSTLTIQRTQQEDSAVYLCASRGQTPYEQYFGPGTRLTVT.

The J gene is TRBJ1-4, the V gene TRBV11-2; the match to TRBD1 covers 8 bases. V gave up 0 bases and J gave up 7 bases; unmatched junction bases: 10. This CDR3 spans 17 amino acids. Per germline, CDR1 SGHAT and CDR2 FQNNGV. In nucleotides, the CDR3 is TGTGCCAGCAGCTTAGAGTCGGGCGCCGGGACAGGTGAAAAACTGTTTTTT. Amino acids: CASSLESGAGTGEKLFF.

The CDR3 DNA sequence: TGTGCCAGCAGCTCCGGGACTAAGTCCTACGAGCAGTACTTC. Residues: CASSSGTKSYEQYF. This chain joins TRBV7-9 and TRBJ2-7; the match to TRBD2 covers 7 bases. V trimming: 4 bases; J trimming: 1 base; junction bases outside the gene matches: 4. CDR1 and CDR2 (germline): SEHNR, FQNEAQ (reference sequence). This CDR3 has 14 amino acids. Combining the CDR3 with reference TRBV7-9 and TRBJ2-7 gives the whole variable domain DTGVSQNPRHKITKRGQNVTFRCDPISEHNRLYWYRQTLGQGPEFLTYFQNEAQLEKSRLLSDRFSAERPKGSFSTLEIQRTEQGDSAMYLCASSSGTKSYEQYFGPGTRLTVT.

In this sample, this clone turned up a few times. The chain couples TRBV7-8 to TRBJ1-2, with 8 bases matching TRBD1. Germline-derived CDR1 and CDR2 are SGHVS and FQNEAQ. CDR3 size: 14 residues. The V segment lost 5 bases and the J segment 2 bases; nucleotides outside the gene matches: 4. This chain's CDR3 is CASSRDRRNYGYTF. For the CDR3, the DNA is TGTGCCAGCAGCCGGGACAGGCGCAACTATGGCTACACCTTC.

The chain has TRBV6-2 or TRBV6-3 and TRBJ2-7; D unresolved. The germline V and J ends were trimmed by 4 bases and 3 bases, with 4 bases remaining between them. Germline CDR1 is MNHEY and CDR2 is SVGEGT. The CDR3 is 11 residues long. Here the CDR3 reads CASSWSYEQYF. The CDR3 DNA reads as TGTGCCAGCAGTTGGAGCTACGAGCAGTACTTC.

The rearrangement joins TRBV10-1 to TRBJ1-1, with D perhaps matching TRBD1 (5 bases). From germline, CDR1 is WNHNN and CDR2 SYGVQD (reference sequence). The CDR3 runs to 15 residues. Trimming stripped 3 bases from V and 3 bases from J, with 14 bases between. The CDR3 sequence is CASSDTAGPYTEAFF. The DNA of the CDR3 is TGCGCCAGCAGTGACACGGCAGGGCCGTACACTGAAGCTTTCTTT.

The chain links TRBV6-6 to TRBJ2-1, with 12 bases lining up with TRBD2. The J segment lost 8 bases and the V segment lost 5 bases, leaving 13 bases of the junction unmatched. The CDR3 length is 17 residues. Germline CDR1 MNHNY, CDR2 SVGAGI (reference sequence). CDR3 loop: CASSPNPLAGGPHEQFF. Written as DNA, the CDR3 is TGTGCCAGCAGTCCCAACCCGCTAGCGGGGGGGCCCCATGAGCAGTTCTTC.

This rearrangement joins TRBV18 to TRBJ2-7; D possibly corresponds to TRBD1 (6 bases). V lost 4 bases and J lost 3, with 22 bases in between. Per germline, CDR1 KGHSH and CDR2 LQKENI. The CDR3 contains 17 residues. The CDR3 sequence: CASSRQDLTLRGYEQYF. The CDR3 nucleotides read TGTGCCAGCTCACGACAGGACCTCACCCTCAGAGGCTACGAGCAGTACTTC.

The CDR3, as DNA: TGCGCCAGCAGCCAACACATGACTGACAATGAGCAGTTCTTC. Amino acid sequence: CASSQHMTDNEQFF. The V gene is TRBV4-3, the J gene TRBJ2-1; the D is unclear. There are 14 residues in the CDR3. From germline, CDR1 is LGHNA and CDR2 YSLEER. Trimming took off 2 bases at V and 5 bases at J, with 10 bases between the two ends.

The V and J genes are TRBV20-1 and TRBJ2-4; 7 bases line up with TRBD1. Unmatched junction bases numbered 15, after V lost 3 bases and J lost 7 bases. CDR3 length: 16 amino acids. Per germline, CDR1 DFQATT and CDR2 SNEGSKA (reference sequence). The CDR3 loop reads CSASPYSQGVSNIQYF. DNA for the CDR3: TGCAGTGCTAGTCCCTACTCCCAGGGGGTATCGAACATTCAGTACTTC.

This clone has more than one count but fewer than ten. The chain recombines TRBV27 with TRBJ2-2; D unclear. With 6 bases removed from V and 6 bases from J, the gap between germline ends came to 11 bases. This CDR3 contains 13 residues. The germline gives CDR1 MNHEY, CDR2 SMNVEV (reference sequence). CDR3 DNA: TGTGCCAGCAGGTCAGGCCCTGCCGGGGAGCTGTTTTTT. This gives the protein CASRSGPAGELFF.

This chain uses TRBV14 with TRBJ2-7, with 7 bases fitting TRBD2. CDR1 is SGHDN and CDR2 is FVKESK in the germline V gene. J lost 5 bases, V lost 5 bases, and 9 bases had no gene match. The CDR3 is 14 amino acids. The CDR3 reads CASSLYREADEQYF. The CDR3 DNA reads as TGTGCCAGCAGCTTATACCGGGAGGCGGACGAGCAGTACTTC.

CDR3 DNA: TGCAGCGTTGAGAAGGACAGGGGCAACGAGCAGTACTTC. It specifies CSVEKDRGNEQYF. The genes are TRBV29-1 and TRBJ2-7, with 9 bases aligning to TRBD1. The germline V gene has CDR1 SQVTM and CDR2 ANQGSEA. J lost 5 bases, V lost 3 bases, and 5 bases had no gene match. The CDR3 extends over 13 amino acids.

This chain uses TRBV27 with TRBJ2-3; 7 bases line up with TRBD2. Germline V gene lookup returns CDR1 MNHEY and CDR2 SMNVEV (reference sequence). The CDR3 is made up of 15 amino acids. Trimming removed 0 bases from V and 5 bases from J; junction bases left unmatched: 5. The CDR3 reads CASSLSGRVGDTQYF. Written as DNA, the CDR3 is TGTGCCAGCAGTTTATCGGGGAGGGTAGGAGATACGCAGTATTTT.

This clone was recorded once. The CDR3 region is CASTGQGLGEAFF. CDR3 sequence (DNA): TGTGCCAGCACTGGACAGGGACTCGGTGAAGCTTTCTTT. The chain links TRBV5-6 to TRBJ1-1; 8 positions match TRBD1. The CDR3 loop spans 13 amino acids. J gave up 7 bases and V 6 bases, and 8 bases lay outside the gene matches. The germline CDR1 and CDR2 sequences are SGHDT and YYEEEE.

The V call is TRBV11-3, the J call TRBJ2-6, with TRBD1 as a possible D gene (6 bases). The V gene's germline CDR1 is SGHNT and CDR2 YENEEA. V was clipped by 5 bases and J by 0 bases, with 17 bases between them. The CDR3 runs 18 residues. In DNA form, the CDR3 reads TGTGCCAGCAGCCGCTCCAAACAGGGATCCTCTGGGGCCAACGTCCTGACTTTC. It is translated as CASSRSKQGSSGANVLTF.

The chain couples TRBV11-2 to TRBJ1-2; 11 bases align to TRBD1. The CDR3 has 16 amino acids. The J segment lost 7 bases and the V segment lost 1 base, leaving 8 bases of the junction unmatched. The germline V gene encodes CDR1 SGHAT and CDR2 FQNNGV. The CDR3, as DNA: TGTGCCAGCAGCTTAGGGGTGGACAGGGGGCGTGGTGGCTACACCTTC. Residues: CASSLGVDRGRGGYTF.

The chain couples TRBV9 to TRBJ2-1, with D hard to call. Germline V gene sequence: CDR1 SGDLS, CDR2 YYNGEE. The V end lost 3 bases, the J end lost 4 bases, and 11 bases lay between the germline ends. CDR3 length: 14 residues. The DNA of the CDR3 is TGTGCCAGCAGCGCGGTAGTAATATACAATGAGCAGTTCTTC. It specifies CASSAVVIYNEQFF.

This chain joins TRBV5-1 and TRBJ1-2, with a weak D call TRBD1 (6 bases). V lost 4 bases to trimming and J lost 8 bases, with 15 bases between them. There are 13 residues in the CDR3. Germline V gene sequence: CDR1 SGHRS, CDR2 YFSETQ. CDR3 loop: CASSPGQRGGYTF. In nucleotides, the CDR3 is TGCGCCAGCAGCCCAGGACAGAGGGGAGGCTACACCTTC.

The V and J genes are TRBV28 and TRBJ2-6, with TRBD1 matching over 11 bases. The CDR3 sequence is 19 residues long. CDR1 MDHEN and CDR2 SYDVKM come from the germline V gene. Unmatched junction bases numbered 15, after V lost 7 bases and J lost 4 bases. In DNA form, the CDR3 reads TGTGCCAGCAATTACCCCCTCGGACAGGGGGCTTTCGGGGCCAACGTCCTGACTTTC. It translates to CASNYPLGQGAFGANVLTF.

The rearrangement uses TRBV28 and TRBJ1-5; possibly TRBD1 for D (6 bases). This CDR3 contains 15 residues. Trimming cost V 9 bases and J 0 bases, with 15 bases left between them. The germline V gene has CDR1 MDHEN and CDR2 SYDVKM. The CDR3 region is CASRQGKISNQPQHF. The CDR3 bases are TGTGCCAGTCGCCAGGGGAAGATTAGCAATCAGCCCCAGCATTTT.

The CDR3 sequence: CARGRREYYSNQPQHF. In DNA, the CDR3 is TGTGCCAGAGGGAGGCGGGAATATTATAGCAATCAGCCCCAGCATTTT. The chain links TRBV6-6 to TRBJ1-5; no clear D gene. CDR1 MNHNY and CDR2 SVGAGI come from the germline V gene (reference sequence). CDR3 length: 16 residues. V lost 9 bases, J lost 0 bases, and 18 bases lay in between.

V is TRBV7-2 and J is TRBJ2-7, with 7 bases lining up with TRBD2. The J segment lost 3 bases and the V segment lost 5 bases, leaving 10 bases of the junction unmatched. Germline V CDR1 and CDR2: SGHTA, FQGNSA. The CDR3 has 15 residues. CDR3 amino acids: CASSNHGLGYYEQYF. CDR3 sequence (DNA): TGTGCCAGCAGCAACCACGGACTAGGATACTACGAGCAGTACTTC. Full variable domain (missing parts from reference TRBV7-2 and TRBJ2-7): GAGVSQSPSNKVTEKGKDVELRCDPISGHTALYWYRQSLGQGLEFLIYFQGNSAPDKSGLPSDRFSAERTGGSVSTLTIQRTQQEDSAVYLCASSNHGLGYYEQYFGPGTRLTVT.

This chain uses TRBV23-1 with TRBJ1-4, with D possibly matching TRBD1 (5 bases). TRBV23-1 is recorded as an ORF, its role being uncertain. CDR3 size: 14 residues. V was clipped by 8 bases and J by 7 bases, with 17 bases between them. The CDR3 region is CASPSGLQGEKLFF. The CDR3 DNA is TGCGCCAGCCCTTCCGGCCTTCAGGGTGAAAAACTGTTTTTT.

The CDR3: CALTPLGAFF. CDR3 sequence (DNA): TGTGCCCTCACCCCCCTCGGGGCTTTCTTT. The V call is TRBV30, the J call TRBJ1-1; D not certain. Trimming stripped 8 bases from V and 11 bases from J, with 15 bases between. The CDR3 totals 10 residues. Germline CDR1 is GTSNPN and CDR2 is SVGIG (reference sequence).

The J gene is TRBJ1-1, the V gene TRBV6-5; D is unclear. In germline, CDR1 is MNHEY, CDR2 SVGAGI. Trimming pared 5 bases from V and 1 base from J, leaving 14 bases between. This CDR3 comprises 15 residues. The CDR3 is CASSTTTAQNTEAFF. The CDR3 DNA reads as TGTGCCAGCAGTACTACTACGGCCCAGAACACTGAAGCTTTCTTT.

The chain is built from TRBV15 and TRBJ1-1; D call uncertain. The CDR3 has 13 residues. The germline CDR1 and CDR2 sequences are LNHNV and YYDKDF (reference sequence). V shed 4 bases and J shed 1 base, with 7 bases lying between them. For the CDR3, the DNA is TGTGCCACCAGCAACCACAGGAACACTGAAGCTTTCTTT. This translates into CATSNHRNTEAFF.

This chain joins TRBV28 and TRBJ2-7, with TRBD2 identical over 9 bases. Germline CDR1 MDHEN, CDR2 SYDVKM. CDR3 length: 16 amino acids. Losses at the gene ends were 6 bases for V and 2 bases for J; bases not matched to a gene: 11. Here the CDR3 DNA reads TGTGCCAGCAGCCTCGCGGGGGGGACACTTGCCTACGAGCAGTACTTC. Its translation is CASSLAGGTLAYEQYF.